This TCR beta chain came from a study of vaccination effects on CD4 cells after COVID-19. Findings and limits, study-wide: Marked contraction was observed in infection-induced and vaccine-induced clones late after vaccination.

Germline V CDR1 and CDR2: SGHRS, YFSETQ. This CDR3 is 17 amino acids long. The trim removed 3 bases at V and 3 bases at J, leaving 5 bases unmatched. A word on this clone: Its antigen remains unidentified.

Culture lasted 10 days before CD4+ T cell isolation. Participants received two doses of either the BNT162b2 or mRNA-1273 vaccine. Produced via immunoSEQ multiplex PCR; TCRdb's table is partial and in-frame only. The sample lists more than 60,000 clones; just under 75% were seen once. The chain is built from TRBV5-1 and TRBJ2-6; TRBD1 matches 11 bases. The input for sequencing was CD4+ T cells from PBMCs cultured without peptide, taken after COVID-19 vaccination. This TCR derives from a human donor who received a COVID-19 vaccine. The CDR3 DNA sequence: TGCGCCAGCAGCTCCGGACAGGGGGCGTTTGGGGCCAACGTCCTGACTTTC. This translates into CASSSGQGAFGANVLTF.